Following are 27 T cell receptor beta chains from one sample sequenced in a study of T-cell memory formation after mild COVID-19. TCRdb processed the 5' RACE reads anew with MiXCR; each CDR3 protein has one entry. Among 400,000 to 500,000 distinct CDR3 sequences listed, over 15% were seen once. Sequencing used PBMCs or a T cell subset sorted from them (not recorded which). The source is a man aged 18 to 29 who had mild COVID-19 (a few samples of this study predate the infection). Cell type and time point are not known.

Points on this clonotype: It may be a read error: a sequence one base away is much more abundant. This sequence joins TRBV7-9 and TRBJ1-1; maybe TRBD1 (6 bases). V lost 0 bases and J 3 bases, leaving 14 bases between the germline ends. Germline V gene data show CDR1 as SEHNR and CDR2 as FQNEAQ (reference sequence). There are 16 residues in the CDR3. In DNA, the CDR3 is TGTGCCAGCAGCTTAGCTGGGTGGGGGCTTGACACTGAAGCTTTCTTT. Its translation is CASSLAGWGLDTEAFF.

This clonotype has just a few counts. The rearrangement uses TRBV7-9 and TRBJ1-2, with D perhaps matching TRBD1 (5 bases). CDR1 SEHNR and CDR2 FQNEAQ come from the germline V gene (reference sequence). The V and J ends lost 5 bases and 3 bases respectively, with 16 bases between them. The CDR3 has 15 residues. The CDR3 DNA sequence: TGTGCCAGCAGCGAGGTCGTTCAGGGACACTATGGCTACACCTTC. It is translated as CASSEVVQGHYGYTF.

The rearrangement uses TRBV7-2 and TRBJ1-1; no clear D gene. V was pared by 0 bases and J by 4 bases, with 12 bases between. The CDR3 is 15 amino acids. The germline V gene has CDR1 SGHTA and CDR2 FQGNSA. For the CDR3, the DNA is TGTGCCAGCAGCTTAGCGCTGGGGATTGTCACTGAAGCTTTCTTT. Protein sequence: CASSLALGIVTEAFF.

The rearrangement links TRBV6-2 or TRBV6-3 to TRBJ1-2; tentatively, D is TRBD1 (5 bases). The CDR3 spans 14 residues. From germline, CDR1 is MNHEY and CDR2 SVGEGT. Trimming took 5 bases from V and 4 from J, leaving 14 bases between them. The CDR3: CASSLPKGIYGYTF. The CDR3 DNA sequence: TGTGCCAGCAGTCTCCCAAAGGGGATCTATGGCTACACCTTC.

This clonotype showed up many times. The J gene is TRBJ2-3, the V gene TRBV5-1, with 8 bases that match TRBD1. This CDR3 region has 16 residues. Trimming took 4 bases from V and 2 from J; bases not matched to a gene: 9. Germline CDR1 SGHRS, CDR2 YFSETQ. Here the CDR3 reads CASSHSRTGITDTQYF. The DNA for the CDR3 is TGCGCCAGCAGCCACTCAAGGACAGGGATCACAGATACGCAGTATTTT.

Here the CDR3 reads CASSLGKDYGYTF. Written as DNA, the CDR3 is TGTGCCAGCAGCTTAGGAAAGGACTATGGCTACACCTTC. The rearrangement uses TRBV7-9 and TRBJ1-2; D is undetermined. The germline gives CDR1 SEHNR, CDR2 FQNEAQ (reference sequence). This CDR3 is built from 13 residues. Trimming shortened V by 1 base and J by 3 bases, and 6 bases separated the two germline ends.

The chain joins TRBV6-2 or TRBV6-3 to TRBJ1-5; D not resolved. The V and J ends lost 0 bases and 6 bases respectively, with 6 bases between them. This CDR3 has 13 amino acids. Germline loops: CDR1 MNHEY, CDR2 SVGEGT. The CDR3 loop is CASSYSMVQPQHF. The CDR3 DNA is TGTGCCAGCAGTTACTCGATGGTTCAGCCCCAGCATTTT.

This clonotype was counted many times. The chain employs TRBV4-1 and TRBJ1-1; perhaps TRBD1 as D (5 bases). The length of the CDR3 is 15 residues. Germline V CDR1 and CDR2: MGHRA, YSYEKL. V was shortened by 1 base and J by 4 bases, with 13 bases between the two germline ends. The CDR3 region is CASSQGQWGSTEAFF. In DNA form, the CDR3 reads TGCGCCAGCAGCCAAGGACAGTGGGGGAGCACTGAAGCTTTCTTT.

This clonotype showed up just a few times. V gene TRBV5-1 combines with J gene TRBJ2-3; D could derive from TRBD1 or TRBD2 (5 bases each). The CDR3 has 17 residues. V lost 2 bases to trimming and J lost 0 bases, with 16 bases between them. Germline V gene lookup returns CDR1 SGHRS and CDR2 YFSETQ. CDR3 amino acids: CASSLHGTGTSTDTQYF. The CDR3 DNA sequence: TGCGCCAGCAGCTTACACGGGACCGGCACTAGCACAGATACGCAGTATTTT.

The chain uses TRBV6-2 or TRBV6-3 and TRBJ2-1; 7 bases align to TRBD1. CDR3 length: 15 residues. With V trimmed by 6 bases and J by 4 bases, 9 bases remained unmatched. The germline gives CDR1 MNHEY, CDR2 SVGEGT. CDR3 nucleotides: TGTGCCAGCAGCTTGACAGGGACCGCTTACAATGAGCAGTTCTTC. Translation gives CASSLTGTAYNEQFF.

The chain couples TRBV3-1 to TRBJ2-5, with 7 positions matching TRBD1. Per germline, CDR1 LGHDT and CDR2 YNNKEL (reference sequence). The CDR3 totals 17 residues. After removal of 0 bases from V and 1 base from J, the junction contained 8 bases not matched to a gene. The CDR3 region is CASSQDEGARAQETQYF. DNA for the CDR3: TGTGCCAGCAGCCAAGATGAGGGGGCGAGGGCCCAAGAGACCCAGTACTTC.

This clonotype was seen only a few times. The CDR3 nucleotides read TGTGCCAGCAGCTCAGTCTCCTACCCGACAGGTCTGAACACTGAAGCTTTCTTT. It specifies CASSSVSYPTGLNTEAFF. V gene TRBV5-8 combines with J gene TRBJ1-1; D may be TRBD1 (6 bases). The ends were cut back, 3 bases at V and 0 bases at J, with 21 bases in the middle. CDR1 is SGHTS, CDR2 YDEGEE, per germline. The CDR3 runs to 18 residues.

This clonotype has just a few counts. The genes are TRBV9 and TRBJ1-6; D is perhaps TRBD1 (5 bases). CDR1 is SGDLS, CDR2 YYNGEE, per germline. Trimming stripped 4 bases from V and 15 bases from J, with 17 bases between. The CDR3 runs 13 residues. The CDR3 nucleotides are TGTGCCAGCAGCCCTGGCGACGGACAACGCCTCCACTTT. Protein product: CASSPGDGQRLHF.

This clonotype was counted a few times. CDR3 sequence reads: CASSQEIAGYQETQYF. The CDR3 DNA reads as TGTGCCAGCAGCCAAGAGATAGCGGGGTACCAAGAGACCCAGTACTTC. The chain employs TRBV3-1 and TRBJ2-5, with TRBD2 matching over 8 bases. Trimming took 0 bases from V and 0 from J; bases not matched to a gene: 3. CDR1 LGHDT and CDR2 YNNKEL come from the germline V gene (reference sequence). There are 16 residues in the CDR3.

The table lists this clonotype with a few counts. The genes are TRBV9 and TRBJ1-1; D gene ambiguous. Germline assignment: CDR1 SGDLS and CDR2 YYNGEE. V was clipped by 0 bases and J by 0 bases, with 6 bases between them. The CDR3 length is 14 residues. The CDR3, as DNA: TGTGCCAGCAGCGTAGGGAACATGAACACTGAAGCTTTCTTT. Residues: CASSVGNMNTEAFF. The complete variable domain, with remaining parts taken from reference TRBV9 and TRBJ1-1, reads DSGVTQTPKHLITATGQRVTLRCSPRSGDLSVYWYQQSLDQGLQFLIQYYNGEERAKGNILERFSAQQFPDLHSELNLSSLELGDSALYFCASSVGNMNTEAFFGQGTRLTVV.

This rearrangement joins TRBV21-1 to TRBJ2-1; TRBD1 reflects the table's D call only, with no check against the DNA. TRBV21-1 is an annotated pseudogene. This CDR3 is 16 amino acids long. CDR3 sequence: CASRIDRAISYNEQFF. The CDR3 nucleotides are TGTGCCAGCAGAATAGACAGGGCTATATCCTACAATGAGCAGTTCTTC.

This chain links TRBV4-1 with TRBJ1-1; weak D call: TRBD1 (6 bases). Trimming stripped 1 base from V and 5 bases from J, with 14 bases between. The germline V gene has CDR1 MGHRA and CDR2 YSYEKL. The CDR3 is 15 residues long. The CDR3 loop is CASSQGDARGTEAFF. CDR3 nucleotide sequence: TGCGCCAGCAGCCAAGGAGACGCGAGGGGGACTGAAGCTTTCTTT.

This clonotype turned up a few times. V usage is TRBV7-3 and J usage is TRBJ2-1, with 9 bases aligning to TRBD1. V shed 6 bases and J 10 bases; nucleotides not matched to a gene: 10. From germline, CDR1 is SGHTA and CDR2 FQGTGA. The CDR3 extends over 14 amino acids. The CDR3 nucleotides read TGTGCCAGCAGGGGAGCGGGACAGGGTGGGGAGCAGTTCTTC. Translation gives CASRGAGQGGEQFF.

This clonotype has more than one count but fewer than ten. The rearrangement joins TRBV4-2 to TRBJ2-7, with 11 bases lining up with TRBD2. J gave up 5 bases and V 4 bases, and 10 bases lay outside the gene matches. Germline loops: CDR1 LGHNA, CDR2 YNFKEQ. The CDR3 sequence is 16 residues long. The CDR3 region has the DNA TGTGCCAGCAGCCGGGTTAGCGGGGGGGCCGCTCACGAGCAGTACTTC. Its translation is CASSRVSGGAAHEQYF.

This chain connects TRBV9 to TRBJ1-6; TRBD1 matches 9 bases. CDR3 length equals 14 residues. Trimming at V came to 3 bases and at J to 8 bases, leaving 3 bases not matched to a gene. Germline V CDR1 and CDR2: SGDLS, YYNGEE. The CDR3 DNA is TGTGCCAGCAGCGATGGGACAGGGTATTCACCCCTCCACTTT. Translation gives CASSDGTGYSPLHF.

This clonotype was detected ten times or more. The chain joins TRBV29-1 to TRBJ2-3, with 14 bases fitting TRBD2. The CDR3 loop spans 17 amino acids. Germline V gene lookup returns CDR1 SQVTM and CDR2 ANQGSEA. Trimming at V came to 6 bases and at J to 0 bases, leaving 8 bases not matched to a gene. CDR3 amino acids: CSVWGLAGATSTDTQYF. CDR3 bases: TGCAGCGTGTGGGGACTAGCGGGGGCTACTAGCACAGATACGCAGTATTTT.

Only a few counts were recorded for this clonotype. In nucleotides, the CDR3 is TGTGCCAGCAGCATACAGGGGGCGCGAGGGGAGACCCAGTACTTC. Its protein is CASSIQGARGETQYF. This chain connects TRBV7-6 to TRBJ2-5; 9 bases fit TRBD1. The J segment lost 5 bases and the V segment lost 5 bases, leaving 9 bases of the junction unmatched. The CDR3 has 15 residues. Germline V gene sequence: CDR1 SGHVS, CDR2 FNYEAQ.

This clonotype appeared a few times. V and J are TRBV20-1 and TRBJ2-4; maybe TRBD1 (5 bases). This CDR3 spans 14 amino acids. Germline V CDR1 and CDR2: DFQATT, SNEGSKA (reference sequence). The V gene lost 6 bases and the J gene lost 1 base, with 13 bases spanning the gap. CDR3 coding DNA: TGCAGTGCCTATACCCCAGGGGCCAAAAACATTCAGTACTTC. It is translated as CSAYTPGAKNIQYF.

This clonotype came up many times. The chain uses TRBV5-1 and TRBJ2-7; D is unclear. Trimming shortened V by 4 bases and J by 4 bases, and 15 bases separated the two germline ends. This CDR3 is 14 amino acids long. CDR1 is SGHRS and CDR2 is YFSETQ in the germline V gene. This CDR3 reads CASSQKAGLYEQYF. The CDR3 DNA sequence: TGCGCCAGCAGCCAGAAGGCAGGATTATACGAGCAGTACTTC.

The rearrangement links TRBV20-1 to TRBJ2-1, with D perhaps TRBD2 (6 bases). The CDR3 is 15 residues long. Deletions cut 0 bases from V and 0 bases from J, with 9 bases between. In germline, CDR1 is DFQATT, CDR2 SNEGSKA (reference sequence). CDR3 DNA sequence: TGCAGTGCTAGAGAGGAGGGCAGCTCCTACAATGAGCAGTTCTTC. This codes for CSAREEGSSYNEQFF.

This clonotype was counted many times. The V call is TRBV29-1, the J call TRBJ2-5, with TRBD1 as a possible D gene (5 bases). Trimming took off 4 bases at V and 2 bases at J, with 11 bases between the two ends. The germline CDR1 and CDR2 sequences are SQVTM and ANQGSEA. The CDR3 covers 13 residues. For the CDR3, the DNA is TGCAGCGTTGTTCCGGCAGGGCAAGAGACCCAGTACTTC. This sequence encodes CSVVPAGQETQYF.

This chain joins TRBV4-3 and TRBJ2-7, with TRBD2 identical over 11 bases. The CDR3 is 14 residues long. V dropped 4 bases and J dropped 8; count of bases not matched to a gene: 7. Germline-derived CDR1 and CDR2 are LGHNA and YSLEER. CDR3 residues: CASSPSPSGGQQYF. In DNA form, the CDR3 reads TGCGCCAGCAGCCCTAGCCCTAGCGGGGGGCAGCAGTACTTC.